This T cell receptor (beta chain) was identified in a study of regulatory T cells in long-lasting Graves disease. Time point specified: newly diagnosed GD, antithyroid drugs for less than 3 months. PBMCs provided the RNA from which the TCR library was made. Construction of the TCR beta libraries employed iRepertoire HTBI primers in conjunction with Arm-PCR of CDR3 regions. TCRdb re-called the multiplex PCR reads with MiXCR, one entry per CDR3 protein. In the table there are fewer than 450,000 distinct CDR3 sequences, 15% of which are singletons. V was cut by 5 bases and J by 4 bases, with 8 bases left in between. The V gene's germline CDR1 is LNHDA and CDR2 SQIVND (reference sequence). The CDR3 has 12 amino acids. These data also formed part of another study, on T cells in Graves' hyperthyroidism and ophthalmopathy.

The sequence derives from a woman between 35 and 50 years old with Graves disease. The V call is TRBV19, the J call TRBJ1-2; unclear D gene. The sequenced sample was peripheral blood mononuclear cells (PBMCs), obtained at new diagnosis, from a patient treated with antithyroid drugs. CDR3 coding DNA: TGTGCCAGTAGTGGAGAAAGCTATGGCTACACCTTC. Its translation is CASSGESYGYTF.